The present entry profiles one T cell receptor beta chain with its context. This clone has more than one count but fewer than ten. No cognate antigen has been identified for it. No per-base quality is available; no much larger clone lies one base away. These data originate in a study of cytomegalovirus exposure and HLA in healthy donors (dated by TCRdb to about 2017). Context from the whole study: According to an earlier analysis of around 600 of the donors, about 179 million T cells yielded roughly 110 million unique TCR beta sequences and less than 300 Gb of sequence data. Across some 400 genotyped donors of the cohort, an average of approximately 200,000 unique TCR beta nucleotide sequences per donor were sequenced, and approximately 17% of those sequences were non-productive. The study profiled the T cell repertoires of 550 to 700 subjects by immunosequencing and related them to cytomegalovirus serostatus. The number of typed donors differed by locus: about 620-640 for A, B, C, DRB1 and DQB1; roughly 510 for DQA1; 600 to 610 for DPA1; and roughly 450 for DPB1. Along with the approximately 700-subject first cohort, a separate validation cohort of over 90 different subjects was used. Donor age, sex, ethnicity and CMV serostatus were compiled together with the repertoire data. Every repertoire in the discovery cohort had been generated on one and the same sequencing platform. The study aimed to test whether signatures of past pathogen exposure could be identified by cataloging public T cell receptors. To predict cytomegalovirus infection status, the study brought together high-throughput TCR immunosequencing, statistical association of individual TCRs with disease status, and machine learning. To decide whether each TCR beta V gene segment behaved as functional or pseudogenic, an earlier analysis of approximately 590 of the donors relied on high-throughput TCR beta sequencing. About 5 DR-DQ haplotypes were handled as single units for association and clustering, since linkage in the cohort was strong. In a later genetic analysis, genome-wide SNP genotypes for about 55% of the 666 donors were used, and that subset was treated as a discovery cohort. A later analysis re-examined previously published TCR beta repertoires from roughly 720 donors and added high-resolution HLA genotyping to investigate patterns of TCR occurrence. The genetic ancestry cluster associated with self-reported Caucasian donors included 81% of the 300 to 450 genotyped donors. An early release covering some 640 HLA-typed donors comprised 250 to 350 gigabases of sequencing data and around 80 million unique TCR sequences. Rather than drawing on any new phenotypic data, the later analysis identified candidate immune exposures from TCR beta sequences and the way those sequences occurred across donors. Both class I and class II loci were covered by HLA typing, at four-digit resolution.

Broad study findings and their caveats: In the study, around 150 TCR beta chains were listed as associated with cytomegalovirus. This cohort had only TCR beta chains sequenced, and the lack of alpha or paired-chain data limited which features could be detected. Compared with the approximately 710-donor mean, donors in an Asian-associated ancestry cluster had fewer N-insertions in productive TCRs, according to a later genetic analysis. Correlated functional status among segregating V segments might be attributable to linkage disequilibrium, but an unknown experimental factor could not be ruled out. Broadly in line with IMGT annotations, most TCR beta V segments showed up in productive rearrangements about 87% or about 30% of the time in an earlier analysis of around 550 of the donors. Some IMGT-functional V segments, including TRBV6-2 and TRBV6-3, could not be distinguished by the 87-base-pair reads and were therefore excluded. In a later analysis, TCR association rates were found to vary across HLA loci, with the most associated TCRs seen for DRB1 alleles and the fewest for HLA-C alleles. The earlier analysis of about 600 of the donors excluded 15 to 20 rarely observed V segments, including chromosome 9 orphons, because counts were too low. In a later analysis, HLA-associated TCR beta chains showed more clonal expansion and lower generation probabilities than non-associated chains that were equally common. CMV serostatus was the only immune exposure information available for the cohort. In a later genetic analysis, a missense DCLRE1C variant was associated with V-gene and J-gene trimming of TCR beta chains, and the association was replicated in an independent cohort. Cytomegalovirus status was reported to be diagnosed by the classifier with high specificity and sensitivity in both the original and validation cohorts. The authors suggested that the approach could potentially be extended to other disease states and immunological phenotypes. Because HLA typing was missing for some donors at each locus, association tests included only the typed subset. Specific HLA alleles were associated with some 15,000 TCR beta sequences at a false discovery rate of 0.05 in a later analysis. In a later analysis, several top co-occurrence clusters were reported to appear linked to parvovirus B19, influenza, CMV and Epstein-Barr virus. Roughly uniform sequencing depth across donors was assumed in presence/absence analyses, although this assumption may not hold. A cluster of highly shared sequence variants was judged likely to represent a technical artifact of the sequencing pipeline. In vitro tests confirmed that a few of the cytomegalovirus-associated TCR beta chains recognize cytomegalovirus antigens. A further reported finding was that TCR beta sequences accurately predicted the HLA-A and HLA-B alleles for most subjects in the first cohort. In a later analysis, most CMV-associated TCR beta chains were found to appear HLA-restricted, with HLA associations seemingly driven largely by CMV exposure. Most TCR sequences were seen in very few donors, while some public TCRs were found in many individuals. Strong co-occurrence of HLA alleles, especially DR and DQ, made assigning TCR associations to individual alleles difficult.

The cohort comprised fewer than 750 healthy bone marrow donors. All cohort members were sampled while nominally healthy, although unrecorded immune exposures were likely present. The donor was CMV seronegative and belonged to the group of 352 seronegative cohort members. A peripheral blood sample was provided by each donor, and peripheral blood mononuclear cells were used for TCR beta sequencing. Genomic DNA was extracted from the blood cell samples with the Qiagen DNeasy Blood Extraction Kit. The library was produced with the immunoSEQ multiplex PCR assay. A mixture of 60 forward primers for TCR Vbeta segments and 13 reverse primers for TCR Jbeta segments was used in the multiplex PCR. Amplification of the CDR3 region of rearranged TCR beta genes was performed with a multiplex PCR assay on genomic DNA. The amplified TCR beta libraries were sequenced on the Illumina HiSeq System as 87-base-pair reads. The paper's data handling went like this. A later analysis counted about 82 million unique TCR beta chains across the 640 or so repertoires, and 10 million to 12 million of these chains were shared by at least two donors. Raw reads were error-corrected and collapsed into unique sequences with a nearest-neighbor algorithm that merged closely related sequences to remove PCR and sequencing errors. V, D and J gene segments were assigned by aligning CDR3 sequences to IMGT reference sequences. For a sequence to be retained, at least a six-nucleotide match to both a V gene segment and a J gene segment was required. Rearrangements were called productive when the CDR3 lacked stop codons and stayed in frame with V and J; all others were non-productive. CDR3 was defined according to IMGT convention as the region running from the second conserved V-encoded cysteine to the conserved J-encoded phenylalanine. In an earlier analysis of around 570 of the donors, sequences lacking an unambiguous match to a single V gene segment were excluded. An earlier analysis of 587 of the donors called V segments functional above 56.7% productive rearrangements and segregating when the between-donor standard deviation exceeded 5%. A statistical classification framework was built for diagnosing cytomegalovirus status from the catalog of TCR beta chain sequences. In a later analysis, TCR nucleotide sequences were compared against IMGT/GENE-DB human TR gene sequences so that V and J genes could be assigned. Using the TCRdist pipeline, a later analysis assigned CDR3 sequences along with most-parsimonious VDJ recombination scenarios. In a later analysis, each TCR beta chain was defined by its CDR3 amino acid sequence together with its V-gene family, and reads lacking a unique V-gene family were excluded. In a later analysis, nearly 600 highly shared, low-generation-probability nucleotide sequences were removed to address suspected cross-contamination and a sequencing artifact. In a later analysis, a clonal expansion index for each public chain was calculated from normalized within-repertoire ranks of inferred template counts. In a later analysis, generation probabilities were computed with a VDJ recombination model fitted to out-of-frame rearrangements, and the resulting probabilities were checked against IGoR. Hypergeometric tests were used in a later analysis to score TCR-TCR, TCR-HLA and TCR-CMV co-occurrence, with a repertoire-size bias correction applied to the TCR pairs. To estimate false discovery rates, a later analysis permuted the HLA or CMV assignments 20 times. In a later analysis, co-occurring TCRs were grouped using DBSCAN, and TCRdist sequence similarity was added for clustering within HLA-allele-positive subsets. Co-occurrence clustering excluded repertoires with fewer than 30,000 or more than 120,000 public chains, plus five with anomalous nucleotide sharing. TCRdb limited this immuneACCESS table to in-frame rearrangements with V and J called. A share of clones is missing; checked studies link under half to unresolved V genes, and the rest is unexplained. Clone size and V and J calls were adopted from that table, with D and trimming inferred from the DNA. The sample has around 100,000 clones on record, roughly three fifths of them singletons. The ten largest make up 3.5% to 4.5% of the sample.

For this chain, trimming is 10 bases at the V end and 3 bases at the J end, and the number of junction bases without a gene match is 3. Its CDR3 holds 12 amino acids, cysteine through phenylalanine. Only the CDR3 DNA stays, 36 bases, in frame from base 1. The germline V gene gives CDR1 as SGHNT and CDR2 as YENEEA. The rearranged chain carries TRBV11-3 and TRBJ1-5; a stretch of 7 junction bases matches TRBD1. The sequenced sample consisted of PBMCs. The receptor was derived from a man aged 25-40 years in good health and CMV-seronegative. The DNA reads as follows: TGTGCCAACGGACAGGTCAATCAGCCCCAGCATTTT. It specifies CANGQVNQPQHF. Supplemented by the reference TRBV11-3 and TRBJ1-5 proteins around the CDR3, the complete variable domain is EAGVVQSPRYKIIEKKQPVAFWCNPISGHNTLYWYLQNLGQGPELLIRYENEEAVDDSQLPKDRFSAERLKGVDSTLKIQPAELGDSAVYLCANGQVNQPQHFGDGTRLSIL.